A selection of T cell receptor beta chains follows, all from one sample in a study of PD-L1 blockade in urothelial cancer. Method: immunoSEQ multiplex PCR; TCRdb's copy keeps in-frame clones and lacks some. This sample has some 19,000 clones, with under 85% found just once. The sequences come from PBMCs, collected around atezolizumab (anti-PD-L1) treatment. All receptors come from a man aged 50 to 59 with urothelial cancer. The CDR3 runs from the conserved cysteine through the conserved F or W. A D gene is named only where the DNA matches it firmly. Clone sizes are given selectively: once, few, many, or a class where the clone is expanded.

length	size	D	V	J	DNA	CDR3
11	-	-	TRBV28	TRBJ1-2	TGTGCCAGCAGTCTAGTCGGTTTAAATACCTTC	CASSLVGLNTF
15	-	TRBD2	TRBV4-2	TRBJ2-3	TGTGCCAGCAGCCAAGATGGGGCGGGGGTAGATACGCAGTATTTT	CASSQDGAGVDTQYF
17	once	TRBD2	TRBV2	TRBJ2-5	TGTGCCAGCAGTGGATCTAGGACTAGGGGCGAGATTGAGACCCAGTACTTC	CASSGSRTRGEIETQYF
16	-	TRBD1	TRBV7-9	TRBJ2-7	TGTGCCAGCAGCTTAGCGACAGGGCGGGCGACGTACGAGCAGTACTTC	CASSLATGRATYEQYF
14	-	TRBD1	TRBV5-1	TRBJ2-5	TGCGCCAGCAGCCTTCTTGACAGGGAGGAGACCCAGTACTTC	CASSLLDREETQYF
16	-	TRBD2	TRBV15	TRBJ2-1	TGTGCCACCAGCAGAGATCGCCTAGCGGGATACAATGAGCAGTTCTTC	CATSRDRLAGYNEQFF
14	-	-	TRBV5-6	TRBJ1-2	TGTGCCAGCAGCTTGGTTAGTTATGACTATGGCTACACCTTC	CASSLVSYDYGYTF
12	once	TRBD1	TRBV6-5	TRBJ1-2	TGTGCCAGCAAAGTGACAGGGGCTGGCTACACCTTC	CASKVTGAGYTF
16	few	TRBD1	TRBV4-1	TRBJ2-7	TGCGCCAGCAGCCAGGGACAGGGGGGTCTTTTTTACGAGCAGTACTTC	CASSQGQGGLFYEQYF
16	-	TRBD2	TRBV5-4	TRBJ2-1	TGTGCCAGCAGCCCCCCGGGGCGCGGGGGGGACAATGAGCAGTTCTTC	CASSPPGRGGDNEQFF
16	-	-	TRBV9	TRBJ1-5	TGTGCCAGCAGCGTAGGAGGACAGACTAGCAATCAGCCCCAGCATTTT	CASSVGGQTSNQPQHF
15	-	TRBD2	TRBV9	TRBJ2-3	TGTGCCAGCAGCGTATTTAGCGGGGGCACAGATACGCAGTATTTT	CASSVFSGGTDTQYF
16	-	-	TRBV15	TRBJ1-3	TGTGCCACCAGCAGATATGGGCATAAAGACGGAAACACCATATATTTT	CATSRYGHKDGNTIYF
12	few	-	TRBV27	TRBJ1-6	TGTGCCAGCAGCCTGTGGGGGGGGCCCCTCCACTTT	CASSLWGGPLHF
15	-	-	TRBV7-2	TRBJ2-1	TGTGCCAGCAGCTTTAGGGCCGGGAGCTACAATGAGCAGTTCTTC	CASSFRAGSYNEQFF
13	-	-	TRBV27	TRBJ1-5	TGTGCCAGCAGTTTATGGGCGAGTCAGCCCCAGCATTTT	CASSLWASQPQHF
15	once	-	TRBV2	TRBJ2-5	TGTGCCAGCAGAGGTTTCGGGGGTCTTAAAGAGACCCAGTACTTC	CASRGFGGLKETQYF
17	-	TRBD2	TRBV5-1	TRBJ2-3	TGCGCCAGCAGCCGGCTGTCTAGCGGGGGGGCCACAGATACGCAGTATTTT	CASSRLSSGGATDTQYF
15	-	TRBD1	TRBV10-2	TRBJ1-2	TGCGCCAGCAGTGAGTCTGACAGGGGGCACGAGGGCTACACCTTC	CASSESDRGHEGYTF
14	-	-	TRBV5-6	TRBJ1-1	TGTGCCAGCAGCTTCCGGGCCAAGGGGACTGAAGCTTTCTTT	CASSFRAKGTEAFF
15	-	-	TRBV6-4	TRBJ1-1	TGTGCCAGCAGTGACTCAAACAACCCGAACACTGAAGCTTTCTTT	CASSDSNNPNTEAFF
15	-	-	TRBV29-1	TRBJ1-2	TGCAGCGCCGACAGGCCCCCGACAGACACCTATGGCTACACCTTC	CSADRPPTDTYGYTF
15	-	TRBD1	TRBV2	TRBJ1-4	TGTGCCAGCAGTTACCTAGGACAGGGTAATGAAAAACTGTTTTTT	CASSYLGQGNEKLFF
16	-	TRBD1	TRBV11-2	TRBJ1-2	TGTGCCAGCAGCTTGGGGACAGGGGGTTGGGGCTATGGCTACACCTTC	CASSLGTGGWGYGYTF
16	-	-	TRBV15	TRBJ2-5	TGTGCCACCAGCAGAGATCGAATCGCGGAGTACGGGACCCAGTACTTC	CATSRDRIAEYGTQYF
14	-	-	TRBV14	TRBJ1-3	TGTGCCAGCAGCCATGGGGGGACTGGAAACACCATATATTTT	CASSHGGTGNTIYF
15	-	-	TRBV19	TRBJ2-1	TGTGCCAGTAGTATAGGGCCAGTTCGTACCAATGAGCAGTTCTTC	CASSIGPVRTNEQFF
15	-	TRBD1	TRBV6-1	TRBJ2-5	TGTGCCAGCAGTGAAGGGGGTACAGGGGGAGAGACCCAGTACTTC	CASSEGGTGGETQYF
13	-	-	TRBV10-3	TRBJ1-1	TGTGCCATCAGTTTTAACAGAGACACTGAAGCTTTCTTT	CAISFNRDTEAFF
14	few	TRBD1	TRBV7-6	TRBJ1-2	TGTGCCAGCAGCCCCAGACAGGGCAACTATGGCTACACCTTC	CASSPRQGNYGYTF
18	-	TRBD1	TRBV19	TRBJ2-6	TGTGCCAGTAGTATTGGACAGGCGATCTCCTCTGGGGCCAACGTCCTGACTTTC	CASSIGQAISSGANVLTF
11	-	-	TRBV6-5	TRBJ2-5	TGTGCCAGCCAGGGGGGAGAGACCCAGTACTTC	CASQGGETQYF
14	-	TRBD1	TRBV25-1	TRBJ2-7	TGTGCCAGCAGTAAGACAGGGGGATCGGGGGAGCAGTACTTC	CASSKTGGSGEQYF
14	-	TRBD1	TRBV7-9	TRBJ2-5	TGTGCCAGCAGCCGGGACAGCTTGCAGGAGACCCAGTACTTC	CASSRDSLQETQYF
14	-	-	TRBV19	TRBJ2-2	TGTGCCAGTAAATGGTCCCCCGGGGCCGGGGAGCTGTTTTTT	CASKWSPGAGELFF
14	-	-	TRBV6-4	TRBJ2-3	TGTGCCAGCAGTGGGGGGGGGCCCACAGATACGCAGTATTTT	CASSGGGPTDTQYF
13	-	-	TRBV29-1	TRBJ2-3	TGCAGCGTTGTGGGGGGGCTCACAGATACGCAGTATTTT	CSVVGGLTDTQYF
14	-	-	TRBV30	TRBJ1-2	TGTGCCTGGAGTGTTCAGATCTCTCGGGATGGCTACACCTTC	CAWSVQISRDGYTF
13	-	TRBD1	TRBV11-2	TRBJ1-2	TGTGCCAGCAGCTTAGACAGGGGGCGAGGCTACACCTTC	CASSLDRGRGYTF
15	-	-	TRBV15	TRBJ2-5	TGTGCCACCAGCAGAGATTTGTCTAGCCCGGAGACCCAGTACTTC	CATSRDLSSPETQYF
15	-	TRBD1	TRBV9	TRBJ2-5	TGTGCCAGCAGCGTAGCACAGGGGGGAGGCGAGACCCAGTACTTC	CASSVAQGGGETQYF
14	-	TRBD2	TRBV6-6	TRBJ2-7	TGTGCCAGCAGCCCGACTAGCGGGAGGGCCTTGCAGTACTTC	CASSPTSGRALQYF